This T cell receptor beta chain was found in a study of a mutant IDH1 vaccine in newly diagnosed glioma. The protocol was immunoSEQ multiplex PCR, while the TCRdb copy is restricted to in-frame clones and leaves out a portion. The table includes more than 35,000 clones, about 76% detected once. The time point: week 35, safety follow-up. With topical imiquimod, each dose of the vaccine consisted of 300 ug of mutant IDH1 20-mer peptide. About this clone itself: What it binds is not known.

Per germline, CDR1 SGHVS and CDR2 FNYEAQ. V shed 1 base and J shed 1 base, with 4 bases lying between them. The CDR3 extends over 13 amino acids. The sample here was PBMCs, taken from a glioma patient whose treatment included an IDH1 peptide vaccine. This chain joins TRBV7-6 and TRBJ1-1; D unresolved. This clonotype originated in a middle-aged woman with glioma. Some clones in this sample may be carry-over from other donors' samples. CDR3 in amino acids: CASSLDRNTEAFF. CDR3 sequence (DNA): TGTGCCAGCAGCTTAGACAGGAACACTGAAGCTTTCTTT.